These 12 T cell receptor beta chains originate from one sample sequenced in a study of shared clonotypes between healthy human individuals. Some clones are missing from TCRdb's copy, which holds only in-frame ones; the method was immunoSEQ multiplex PCR. The table lists 450,000 to 600,000 clones, 70% to 85% of them singletons. Sequenced sample: PBMCs. These receptors originate from a middle-aged woman in good health. Some clones in this sample may be carry-over from other donors' samples.

The chain joins TRBV18 to TRBJ1-1; no clear D. The CDR3 contains 13 residues. Trimming took 3 bases from V and 1 from J, leaving 6 bases between them. Germline V gene lookup returns CDR1 KGHSH and CDR2 LQKENI. CDR3 protein: CASSPTSNTEAFF. The CDR3 DNA reads as TGTGCCAGCTCACCGACTTCGAACACTGAAGCTTTCTTT.

The rearrangement joins TRBV5-1 to TRBJ2-1; 7 nucleotides agree with TRBD2. The CDR3 sequence is 15 residues long. The V gene end was trimmed by 4 bases and the J gene end by 4 bases; junction bases not matched to a gene: 8. Germline V gene data show CDR1 as SGHRS and CDR2 as YFSETQ. CDR3 DNA: TGCGCCAGCAGCACTCGAACTAGCGCGTACAATGAGCAGTTCTTC. It specifies CASSTRTSAYNEQFF.

Concerning this clone: Within the sample, other DNA sequences also encode this same CDR3. The CDR3 sequence is CASSLGGLNTGELFF. The CDR3 bases are TGTGCCAGCAGCTTAGGAGGCTTGAACACCGGGGAGCTGTTTTTT. The chain employs TRBV7-2 and TRBJ2-2, with D unresolved. The CDR3 has 15 amino acids. Trimming cost V 1 base and J 1 base, with 7 bases left between them. Germline V CDR1 and CDR2: SGHTA, FQGNSA.

The rearrangement joins TRBV11-1 to TRBJ2-3; weak D call: TRBD2 (6 bases). CDR1 is SGHAT, CDR2 FQDESV, per germline (reference sequence). The CDR3 totals 15 residues. Trimming removed 6 bases at V and 1 base at J, with 14 bases between. CDR3 DNA sequence: TGTGCCAGCAGTTTCTCGGGACTTGGCACAGATACGCAGTATTTT. Its protein is CASSFSGLGTDTQYF.

The V call is TRBV7-9, the J call TRBJ2-3; TRBD1 aligns across 10 bases. The V gene's germline CDR1 is SEHNR and CDR2 FQNEAQ (reference sequence). V lost 4 bases, J lost 3 bases, and 4 bases stayed unmatched. The CDR3 contains 15 residues. The CDR3 DNA reads TGTGCCAGCAGCTACCCGGGACAGGGGACAGATACGCAGTATTTT. The encoded protein is CASSYPGQGTDTQYF.

The V call is TRBV2, the J call TRBJ2-5; a possible D gene is TRBD2 (6 bases). CDR1 is SNHLY and CDR2 is FYNNEI in the germline V gene. The length of the CDR3 is 14 residues. V lost 6 bases, J lost 0 bases, and 11 bases lay in between. The CDR3 sequence is CASRGTANQETQYF. The DNA of the CDR3 is TGTGCCAGCAGGGGGACTGCTAACCAAGAGACCCAGTACTTC.

This chain joins TRBV7-9 and TRBJ2-5, with TRBD2 matching over 12 bases. Germline trimming cut 3 bases from V and 5 bases from J; bases unmatched to any gene: 4. CDR3 length: 15 amino acids. Germline assignment: CDR1 SEHNR and CDR2 FQNEAQ (reference sequence). CDR3 loop: CASSFLAGGLETQYF. The CDR3 nucleotides read TGTGCCAGCAGCTTCCTAGCGGGAGGGCTGGAGACCCAGTACTTC.

V usage is TRBV5-4 and J usage is TRBJ1-2, with D perhaps TRBD1 (6 bases). CDR1 is SGHNT and CDR2 is YYREEE in the germline V gene (reference sequence). V was clipped by 4 bases and J by 4 bases, with 23 bases between them. This CDR3 spans 17 amino acids. The CDR3 nucleotides are TGTGCCAGCAGCCCGATAAACCCCAGGGGAATAACCTATGGCTACACCTTC. Protein: CASSPINPRGITYGYTF. Variable domain in full (rest from reference TRBV5-4 and TRBJ1-2): ETGVTQSPTHLIKTRGQQVTLRCSSQSGHNTVSWYQQALGQGPQFIFQYYREEENGRGNFPPRFSGLQFPNYSSELNVNALELDDSALYLCASSPINPRGITYGYTFGSGTRLTVV.

This chain joins TRBV11-2 and TRBJ2-4, with D possibly being TRBD1 or TRBD2 (5 bases each). Germline CDR1 is SGHAT and CDR2 is FQNNGV. The length of the CDR3 is 15 residues. Trimming cost V 4 bases and J 3 bases, with 13 bases left between them. Here the CDR3 DNA reads TGTGCCAGCAGCTCCCTGGGACGGAACAAAAACATTCAGTACTTC. Translated: CASSSLGRNKNIQYF.

The chain has TRBV19 and TRBJ2-7; 10 positions match TRBD1. Germline V gene lookup returns CDR1 LNHDA and CDR2 SQIVND (reference sequence). J gave up 6 bases and V 5 bases, and 4 bases lay outside the gene matches. The CDR3 totals 13 residues. CDR3 sequence (DNA): TGTGCCAGTAGTCCCGGACAGGGGGGCGAGCAGTACTTC. Its protein product is CASSPGQGGEQYF.

The chain employs TRBV5-1 and TRBJ2-3, with D perhaps TRBD2 (5 bases). This CDR3 is built from 13 residues. Trimming removed 4 bases from V and 4 bases from J, with 10 bases in between. Germline CDR1 reads SGHRS; CDR2 reads YFSETQ. The CDR3 nucleotides are TGCGCCAGCAGCCACGGAGGCGCAGATACGCAGTATTTT. Translated: CASSHGGADTQYF.

The chain employs TRBV19 and TRBJ2-1; possibly TRBD1 for D (5 bases). Trimming left V 5 bases short and J 5 bases short, with 16 bases between. Germline V gene data show CDR1 as LNHDA and CDR2 as SQIVND (reference sequence). The CDR3 has 15 residues. The CDR3 sequence is CASSAHRPNHNEQFF. For the CDR3, the DNA is TGTGCCAGTAGTGCCCACAGGCCCAATCACAATGAGCAGTTCTTC.